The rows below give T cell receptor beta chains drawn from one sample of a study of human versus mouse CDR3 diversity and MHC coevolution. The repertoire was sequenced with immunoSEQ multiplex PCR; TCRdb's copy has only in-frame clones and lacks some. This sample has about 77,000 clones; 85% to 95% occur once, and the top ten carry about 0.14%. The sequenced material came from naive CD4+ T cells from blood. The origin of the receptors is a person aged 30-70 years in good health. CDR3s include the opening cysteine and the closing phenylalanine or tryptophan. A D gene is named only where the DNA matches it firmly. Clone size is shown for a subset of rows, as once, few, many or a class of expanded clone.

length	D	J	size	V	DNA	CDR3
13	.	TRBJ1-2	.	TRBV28	TGTGCCAGCAGTTTAAATAACAGGGTAGGCTACACCTTC	CASSLNNRVGYTF
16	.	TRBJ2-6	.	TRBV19	TGTGCCAGTAGTGGATTGGACATCCGGCAGGCCAACGTCCTGACTTTC	CASSGLDIRQANVLTF
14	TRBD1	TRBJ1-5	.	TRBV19	TGTGCCAGTAGTAAGGGGACAGGAGGTCAGCCCCAGCATTTT	CASSKGTGGQPQHF
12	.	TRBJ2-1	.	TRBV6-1	TGTGCCAGCAGCAGGGTTGGGAATGAGCAGTTCTTC	CASSRVGNEQFF
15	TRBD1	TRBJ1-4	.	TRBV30	TGTGCCTGGAGTGTGGGAGGGACAGGGCGGGAAAAACTGTTTTTT	CAWSVGGTGREKLFF
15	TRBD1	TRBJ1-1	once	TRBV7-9	TGTGCCAGCAGCTTAATGGGGACAGGGCCCACTGAAGCTTTCTTT	CASSLMGTGPTEAFF
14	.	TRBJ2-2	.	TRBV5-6	TGTGCCAGCAGCTTGGACAGGGATACCGGGGAGCTGTTTTTT	CASSLDRDTGELFF
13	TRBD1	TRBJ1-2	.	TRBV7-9	TGTGCCAGCAGCCGACAGGGTAACTATGGCTACACCTTC	CASSRQGNYGYTF
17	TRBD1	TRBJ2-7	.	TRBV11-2	TGTGCCAGCAGCTTAGGGGCATCCGGGACAGTTTTCTACGAGCAGTACTTC	CASSLGASGTVFYEQYF
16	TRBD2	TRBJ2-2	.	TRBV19	TGTGCCAGTAGCCACGGTAGCGGGAGTAAGTCCGGGGAGCTGTTTTTT	CASSHGSGSKSGELFF
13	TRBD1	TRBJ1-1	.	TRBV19	TGTGCCAGTAGCGGGACAGTCAACACTGAAGCTTTCTTT	CASSGTVNTEAFF
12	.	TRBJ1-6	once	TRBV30	TGTGCCTGGTGTCAGCGGAATTCACCCCTCCACTTT	CAWCQRNSPLHF
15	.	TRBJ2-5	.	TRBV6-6	TGTGCCAGCAGTTACGTGGGGGACTACCAAGAGACCCAGTACTTC	CASSYVGDYQETQYF
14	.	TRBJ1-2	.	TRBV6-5	TGTGCCAGCAGTCCATCGGGGGGGGCGGTTGGCTACACCTTC	CASSPSGGAVGYTF
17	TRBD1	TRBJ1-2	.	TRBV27	TGTGCCAGCAGAGGATTGGGACAGGGCACAGCTAACTATGGCTACACCTTC	CASRGLGQGTANYGYTF
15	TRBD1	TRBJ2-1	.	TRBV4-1	TGCGCCAGCAGCCAAGGACAGGGGACCTACAATGAGCAGTTCTTC	CASSQGQGTYNEQFF
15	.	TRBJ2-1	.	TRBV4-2	TGTGCCAGCAGCCAAAGTTTGAGACAGAACAATGAGCAGTTCTTC	CASSQSLRQNNEQFF
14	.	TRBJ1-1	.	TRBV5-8	TGTGCCAGCAAAGTGGGGGGGCTCACGACTGAAGCTTTCTTT	CASKVGGLTTEAFF
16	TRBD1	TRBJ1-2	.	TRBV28	TGTGCCAGCAGTTTTGCCAACCCACAGGGGAACTATGGCTACACCTTC	CASSFANPQGNYGYTF
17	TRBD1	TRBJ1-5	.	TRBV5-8	TGTGCCAGCAGCTCCGGGACAGGGGGCTTTGGCAATCAGCCCCAGCATTTT	CASSSGTGGFGNQPQHF
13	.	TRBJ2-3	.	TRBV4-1	TGCGCCAGCAGCCAAATAGCTCTCGATACGCAGTATTTT	CASSQIALDTQYF
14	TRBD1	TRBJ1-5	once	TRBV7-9	TGTGCCAGCGCCAGGGGGGAGGCTGGTCAGCCCCAGCATTTT	CASARGEAGQPQHF
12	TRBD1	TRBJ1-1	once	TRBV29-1	TGCAGCGGTACACCAGGGGGCACTGAAGCTTTCTTT	CSGTPGGTEAFF
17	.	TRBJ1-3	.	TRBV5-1	TGCGCCAGCAGCTACGACCTGGACAGCGGTAGAGGAAACACCATATATTTT	CASSYDLDSGRGNTIYF
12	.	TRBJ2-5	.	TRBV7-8	TGTGCCAGCAGCCCCTCGGGAGAGACCCAGTACTTC	CASSPSGETQYF
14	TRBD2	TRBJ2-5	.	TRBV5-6	TGTGCCAGCAGCGTCGGGGGGGCAAGGGAGACCCAGTACTTC	CASSVGGARETQYF
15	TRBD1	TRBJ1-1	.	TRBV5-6	TGTGCCAGCAGCCAACTGGACAGGGTGAACACTGAAGCTTTCTTT	CASSQLDRVNTEAFF
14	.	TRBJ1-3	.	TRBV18	TGTGCCAGCTCACCCGGGACAACTGGAAACACCATATATTTT	CASSPGTTGNTIYF
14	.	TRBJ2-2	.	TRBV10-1	TGCGCCAGCAGCCCAGCCATAGCGTCCGGGGAGCTGTTTTTT	CASSPAIASGELFF
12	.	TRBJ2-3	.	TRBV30	TGTGCCTGGAGTCTGGACTCAGATACGCAGTATTTT	CAWSLDSDTQYF
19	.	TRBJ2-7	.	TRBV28	TGTGCCAGCAGGACAACCAGGGACATCGCCCGTCAAGGCTCCTACGAGCAGTACTTC	CASRTTRDIARQGSYEQYF
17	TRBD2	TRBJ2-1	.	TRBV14	TGTGCCAGCAGCGCCGACTACGCTAGCGGGAGTGGTTTTGAGCAGTTCTTC	CASSADYASGSGFEQFF
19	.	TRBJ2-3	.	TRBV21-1	TGTGCCAGCAGCAAAGCGTCGAGCGGGAGACGGGGAACCACAGATACGCAGTATTTT	CASSKASSGRRGTTDTQYF
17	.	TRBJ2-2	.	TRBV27	TGTGCCAGCAGTTTATCCCTCCTAGCGTTCTCGACCGGGGAGCTGTTTTTT	CASSLSLLAFSTGELFF
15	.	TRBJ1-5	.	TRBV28	TGTGCCAGCAGCAACGGGGGATATAGCAATCAGCCCCAGCATTTT	CASSNGGYSNQPQHF
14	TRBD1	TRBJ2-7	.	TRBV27	TGTGCCAGCAGTCGACAGGGGGTAGGGTACGAGCAGTACTTC	CASSRQGVGYEQYF
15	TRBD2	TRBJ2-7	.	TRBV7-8	TGTGCCAGCAGCTTAGGGACGGGAGGGTCCTACGAGCAGTACTTC	CASSLGTGGSYEQYF
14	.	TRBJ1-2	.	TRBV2	TGTGCCAGCAGTCCCAGAAACGGAGGAGGGGGCTACACCTTC	CASSPRNGGGGYTF
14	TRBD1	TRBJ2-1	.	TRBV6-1	TGTGCCAGCCTTTGGGACAGGGACTACAATGAGCAGTTCTTC	CASLWDRDYNEQFF
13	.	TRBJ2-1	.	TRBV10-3	TGTGCCATCAGTGTCTGGCTAGAGAATGAGCAGTTCTTC	CAISVWLENEQFF
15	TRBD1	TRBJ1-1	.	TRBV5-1	TGCGCCAGCAGTCCCGGGACAGGGATGAACACTGAAGCTTTCTTT	CASSPGTGMNTEAFF
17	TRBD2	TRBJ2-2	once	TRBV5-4	TGTGCCAGCAGCTCCGGACTAGCGGGAGCGAACACCGGGGAGCTGTTTTTT	CASSSGLAGANTGELFF
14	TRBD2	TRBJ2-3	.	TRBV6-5	TGTGCCAGCGCAACAGGACTAGGAACAGATACGCAGTATTTT	CASATGLGTDTQYF
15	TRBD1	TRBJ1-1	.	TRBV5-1	TGCGCCAGCAGCTTGGGGACAGGGTTGAACACTGAAGCTTTCTTT	CASSLGTGLNTEAFF
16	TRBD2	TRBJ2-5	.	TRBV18	TGTGCCAGCTCACCAGCGGGACTAGCGGGAATTGAGACCCAGTACTTC	CASSPAGLAGIETQYF
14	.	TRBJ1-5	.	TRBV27	TGTGCCAGCAGTCCCCAGTCTAGCAATCAGCCCCAGCATTTT	CASSPQSSNQPQHF
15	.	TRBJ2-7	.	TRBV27	TGTGCCAGCTCGCCGAGCTTTGGAGCAAACTACGAGCAGTACTTC	CASSPSFGANYEQYF
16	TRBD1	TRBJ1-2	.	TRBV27	TGTGCCAGCAGTCCCAGCCTGGGACAGGGACACTATGGCTACACCTTC	CASSPSLGQGHYGYTF
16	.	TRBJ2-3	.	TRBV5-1	TGCGCCAGCAGCTTTCACGGGGGTCCTAGCACAGATACGCAGTATTTT	CASSFHGGPSTDTQYF
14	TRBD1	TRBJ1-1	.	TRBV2	TGTGCCAGCATCTCGGACAGGGGTAAAATACGGGCTTTCTTT	CASISDRGKIRAFF
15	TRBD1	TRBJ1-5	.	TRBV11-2	TGTGCCAGCAGCTGGGGACAGACTAGCAATCAGCCCCAGCATTTT	CASSWGQTSNQPQHF
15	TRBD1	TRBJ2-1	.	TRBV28	TGTGCCAGCAGTTCTCCGGGACAGGGGGCGAATGAGCAGTTCTTC	CASSSPGQGANEQFF
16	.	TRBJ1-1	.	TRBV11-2	TGTGCCAGCAGCCCAAGAATGGGGCAGGAAGAGACTGAAGCTTTCTTT	CASSPRMGQEETEAFF